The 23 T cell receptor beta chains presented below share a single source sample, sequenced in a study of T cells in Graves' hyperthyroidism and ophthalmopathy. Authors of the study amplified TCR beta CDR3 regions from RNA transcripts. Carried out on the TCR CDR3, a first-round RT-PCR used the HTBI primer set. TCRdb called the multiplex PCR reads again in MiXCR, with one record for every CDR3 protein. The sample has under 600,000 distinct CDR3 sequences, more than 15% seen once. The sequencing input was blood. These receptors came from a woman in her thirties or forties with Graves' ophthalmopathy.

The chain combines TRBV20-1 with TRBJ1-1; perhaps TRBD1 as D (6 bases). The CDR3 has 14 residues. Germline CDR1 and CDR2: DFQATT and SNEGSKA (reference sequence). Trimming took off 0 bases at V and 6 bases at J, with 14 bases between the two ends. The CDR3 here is CSARDGGGAAEAFF. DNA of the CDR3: TGCAGTGCTAGAGATGGTGGGGGGGCTGCTGAAGCTTTCTTT.

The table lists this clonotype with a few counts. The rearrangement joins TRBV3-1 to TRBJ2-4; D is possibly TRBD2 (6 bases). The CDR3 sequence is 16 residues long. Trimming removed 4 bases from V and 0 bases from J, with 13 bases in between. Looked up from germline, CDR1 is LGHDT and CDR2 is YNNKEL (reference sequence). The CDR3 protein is CASSLYSGVAKNIQYF. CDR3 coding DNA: TGTGCCAGCAGCCTCTACTCGGGAGTAGCCAAAAACATTCAGTACTTC.

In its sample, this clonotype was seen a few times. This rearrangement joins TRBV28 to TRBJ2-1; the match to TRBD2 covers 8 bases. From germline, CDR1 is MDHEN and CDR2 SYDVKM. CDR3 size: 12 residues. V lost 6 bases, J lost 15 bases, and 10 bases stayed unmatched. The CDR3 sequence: CASRTGTSRLFF. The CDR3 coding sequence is TGTGCCAGCAGGACCGGGACTAGTAGATTGTTCTTC.

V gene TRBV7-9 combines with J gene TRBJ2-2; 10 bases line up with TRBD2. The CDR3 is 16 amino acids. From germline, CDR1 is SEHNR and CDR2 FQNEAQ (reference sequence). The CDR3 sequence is CAAARTPSGGTGELFF. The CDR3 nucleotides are TGTGCAGCAGCTCGCACCCCTAGCGGGGGCACCGGGGAGCTGTTTTTT.

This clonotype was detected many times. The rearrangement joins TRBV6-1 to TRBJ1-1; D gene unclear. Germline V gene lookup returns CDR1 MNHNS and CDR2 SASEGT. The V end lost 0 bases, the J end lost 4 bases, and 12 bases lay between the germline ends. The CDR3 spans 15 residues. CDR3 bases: TGTGCCAGCAGTGAAGCTGAATTAGGTGGCACTGAAGCTTTCTTT. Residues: CASSEAELGGTEAFF.

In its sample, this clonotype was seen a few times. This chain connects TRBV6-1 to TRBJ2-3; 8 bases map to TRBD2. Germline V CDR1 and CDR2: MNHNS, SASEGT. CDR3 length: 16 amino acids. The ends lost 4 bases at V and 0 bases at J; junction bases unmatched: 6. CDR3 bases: TGTGCCAGCAGTGCCTCACTAGCGGCTAGCACAGATACGCAGTATTTT. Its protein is CASSASLAASTDTQYF.

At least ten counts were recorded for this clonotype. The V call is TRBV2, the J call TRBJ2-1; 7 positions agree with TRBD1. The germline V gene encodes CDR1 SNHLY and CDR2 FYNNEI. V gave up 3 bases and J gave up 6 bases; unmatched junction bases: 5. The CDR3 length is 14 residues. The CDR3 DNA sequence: TGTGCCAGCAGTGATCAGACAGGGTTCAATGAGCAGTTCTTC. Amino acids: CASSDQTGFNEQFF.

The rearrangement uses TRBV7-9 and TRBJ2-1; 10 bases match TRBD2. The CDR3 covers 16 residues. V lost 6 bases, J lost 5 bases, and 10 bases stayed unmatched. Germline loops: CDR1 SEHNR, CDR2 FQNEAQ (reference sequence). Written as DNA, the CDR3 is TGTGCCAGCAGTCCCTTACCTAGCGGGAGCAACAATGAGCAGTTCTTC. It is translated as CASSPLPSGSNNEQFF.

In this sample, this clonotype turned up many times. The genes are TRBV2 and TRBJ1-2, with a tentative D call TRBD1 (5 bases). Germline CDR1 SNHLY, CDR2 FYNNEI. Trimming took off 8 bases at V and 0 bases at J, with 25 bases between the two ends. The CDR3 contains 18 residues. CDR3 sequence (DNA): TGTGCCAGCTCACGACGGAGGGGAGGGGACGAACCTAACTATGGCTACACCTTC. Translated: CASSRRRGGDEPNYGYTF.

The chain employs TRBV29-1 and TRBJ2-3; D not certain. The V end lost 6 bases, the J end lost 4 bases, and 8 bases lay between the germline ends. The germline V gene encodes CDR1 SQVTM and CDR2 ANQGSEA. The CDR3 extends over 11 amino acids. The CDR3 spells CSVERADTQYF. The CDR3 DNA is TGCAGCGTGGAAAGGGCAGATACGCAGTATTTT.

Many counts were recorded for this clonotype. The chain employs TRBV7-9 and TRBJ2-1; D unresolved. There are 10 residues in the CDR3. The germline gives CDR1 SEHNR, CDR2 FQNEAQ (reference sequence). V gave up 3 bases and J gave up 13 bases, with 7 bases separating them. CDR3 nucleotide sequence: TGTGCCAGCAGCTTTAGCCCTCAGTTCTTC. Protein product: CASSFSPQFF.

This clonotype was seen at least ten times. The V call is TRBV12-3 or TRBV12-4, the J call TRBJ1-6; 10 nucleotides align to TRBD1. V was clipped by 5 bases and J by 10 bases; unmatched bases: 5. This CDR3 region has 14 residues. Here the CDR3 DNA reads TGTGCCAGCAGTCCGACAGGGGGCGCGTCACCCCTCCACTTT. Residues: CASSPTGGASPLHF.

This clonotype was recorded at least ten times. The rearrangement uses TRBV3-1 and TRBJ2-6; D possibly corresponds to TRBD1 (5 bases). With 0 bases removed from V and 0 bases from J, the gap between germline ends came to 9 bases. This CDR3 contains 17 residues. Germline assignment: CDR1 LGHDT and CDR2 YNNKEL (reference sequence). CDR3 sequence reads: CASSQDGHTSGANVLTF. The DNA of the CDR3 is TGTGCCAGCAGCCAAGATGGACACACCTCTGGGGCCAACGTCCTGACTTTC.

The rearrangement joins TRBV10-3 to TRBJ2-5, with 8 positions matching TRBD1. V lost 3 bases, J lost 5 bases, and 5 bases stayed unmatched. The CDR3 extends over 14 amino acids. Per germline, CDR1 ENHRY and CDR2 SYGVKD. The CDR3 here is CAISDSTGEETQYF. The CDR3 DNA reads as TGTGCCATCAGTGACTCGACAGGGGAGGAGACCCAGTACTTC.

CDR3 sequence (DNA): TGTGCCAGCAGCCCCTCGGTTGATGAGCAGTTCTTC. Protein product: CASSPSVDEQFF. The rearrangement uses TRBV5-4 and TRBJ2-1; D remains ambiguous. V was cut by 4 bases and J by 8 bases, with 10 bases left in between. This CDR3 comprises 12 residues. Germline-derived CDR1 and CDR2 are SGHNT and YYREEE (reference sequence).

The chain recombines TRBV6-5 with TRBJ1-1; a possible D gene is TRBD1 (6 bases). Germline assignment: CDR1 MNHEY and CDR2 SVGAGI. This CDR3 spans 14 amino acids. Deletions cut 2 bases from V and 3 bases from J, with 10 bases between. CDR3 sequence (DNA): TGTGCCAGCAGTTACCTGGGGGCGGACACTGAAGCTTTCTTT. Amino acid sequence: CASSYLGADTEAFF.

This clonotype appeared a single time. The CDR3 is CASSSGGTGVFSGANVLTF. In nucleotides, the CDR3 is TGCGCCAGCAGCTCAGGAGGGACAGGGGTCTTCTCTGGGGCCAACGTCCTGACTTTC. The V call is TRBV5-1, the J call TRBJ2-6; 10 bases match TRBD1. J lost 0 bases, V lost 3 bases, and 9 bases had no gene match. The CDR3 totals 19 residues. Germline V gives CDR1 SGHRS, CDR2 YFSETQ.

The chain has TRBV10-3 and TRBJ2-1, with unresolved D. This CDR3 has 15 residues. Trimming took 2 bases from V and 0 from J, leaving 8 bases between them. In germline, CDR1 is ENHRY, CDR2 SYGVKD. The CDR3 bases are TGTGCCATCAGTGAGAACGGGCCCTCCTACAATGAGCAGTTCTTC. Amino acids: CAISENGPSYNEQFF.

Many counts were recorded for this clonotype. In DNA form, the CDR3 reads TGTGCCAGCAGTGATGACTTCTACCCAGATACGCAGTATTTT. Translating gives CASSDDFYPDTQYF. The chain has TRBV2 and TRBJ2-3; D unresolved. This CDR3 spans 14 amino acids. V shed 3 bases and J shed 4 bases, with 11 bases lying between them. CDR1 and CDR2 (germline): SNHLY, FYNNEI.

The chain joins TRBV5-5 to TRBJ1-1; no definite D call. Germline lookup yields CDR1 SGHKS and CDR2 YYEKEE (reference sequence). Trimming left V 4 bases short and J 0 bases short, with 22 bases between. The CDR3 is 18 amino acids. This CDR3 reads CASSRSGPFQIMNTEAFF. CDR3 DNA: TGTGCCAGCAGCCGGTCCGGGCCATTTCAGATAATGAACACTGAAGCTTTCTTT.

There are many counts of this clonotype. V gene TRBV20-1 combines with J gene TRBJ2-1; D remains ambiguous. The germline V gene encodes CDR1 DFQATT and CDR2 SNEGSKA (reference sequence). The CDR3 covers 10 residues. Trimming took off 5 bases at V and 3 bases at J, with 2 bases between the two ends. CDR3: CSADYNEQFF. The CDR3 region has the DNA TGCAGTGCTGACTACAATGAGCAGTTCTTC.

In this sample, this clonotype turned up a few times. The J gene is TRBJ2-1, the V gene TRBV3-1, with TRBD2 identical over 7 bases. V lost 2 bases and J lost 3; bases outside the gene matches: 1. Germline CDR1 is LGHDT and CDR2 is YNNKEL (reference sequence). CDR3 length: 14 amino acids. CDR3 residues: CASSQLAVYNEQFF. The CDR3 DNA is TGTGCCAGCAGCCAACTAGCGGTCTACAATGAGCAGTTCTTC.

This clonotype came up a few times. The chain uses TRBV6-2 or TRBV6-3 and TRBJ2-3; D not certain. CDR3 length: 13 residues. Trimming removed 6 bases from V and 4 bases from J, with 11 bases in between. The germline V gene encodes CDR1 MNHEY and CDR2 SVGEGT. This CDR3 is CASSRNPPDTQYF. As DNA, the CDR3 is TGTGCCAGCAGCCGAAATCCCCCAGATACGCAGTATTTT.